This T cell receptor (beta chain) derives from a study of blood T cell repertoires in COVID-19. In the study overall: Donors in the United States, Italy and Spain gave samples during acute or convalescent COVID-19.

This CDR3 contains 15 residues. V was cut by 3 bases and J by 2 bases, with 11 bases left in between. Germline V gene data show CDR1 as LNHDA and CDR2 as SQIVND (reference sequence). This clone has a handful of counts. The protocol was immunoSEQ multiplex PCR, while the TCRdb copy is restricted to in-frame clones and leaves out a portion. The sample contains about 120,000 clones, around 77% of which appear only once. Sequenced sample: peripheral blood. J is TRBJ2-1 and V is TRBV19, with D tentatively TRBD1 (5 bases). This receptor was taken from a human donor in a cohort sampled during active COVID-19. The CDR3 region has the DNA TGTGCCAGTAGTATTTTAGGGGCAACCTACAATGAGCAGTTCTTC. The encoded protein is CASSILGATYNEQFF.